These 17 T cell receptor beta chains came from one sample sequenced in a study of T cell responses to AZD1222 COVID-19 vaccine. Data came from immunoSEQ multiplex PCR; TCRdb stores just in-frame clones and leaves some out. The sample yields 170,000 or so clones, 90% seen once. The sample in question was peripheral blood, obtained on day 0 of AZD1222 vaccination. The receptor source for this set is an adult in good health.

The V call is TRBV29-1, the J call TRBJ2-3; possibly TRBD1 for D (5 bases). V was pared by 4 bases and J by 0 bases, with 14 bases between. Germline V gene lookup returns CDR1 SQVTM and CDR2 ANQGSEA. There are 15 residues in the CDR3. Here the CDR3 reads CSVVPREGSTDTQYF. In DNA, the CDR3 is TGCAGCGTTGTTCCCAGGGAAGGGAGCACAGATACGCAGTATTTT.

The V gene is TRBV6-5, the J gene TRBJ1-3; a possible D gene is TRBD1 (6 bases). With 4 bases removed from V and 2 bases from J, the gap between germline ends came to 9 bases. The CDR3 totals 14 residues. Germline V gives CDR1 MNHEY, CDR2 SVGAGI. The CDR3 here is CASSSNRAGNTIYF. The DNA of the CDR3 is TGTGCCAGCAGTTCGAACAGGGCTGGAAACACCATATATTTT.

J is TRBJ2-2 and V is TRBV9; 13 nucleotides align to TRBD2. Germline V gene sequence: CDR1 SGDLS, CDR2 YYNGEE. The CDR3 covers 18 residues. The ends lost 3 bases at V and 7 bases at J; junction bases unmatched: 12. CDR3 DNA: TGTGCCAGCAGCGATCGACTAGCGGGGGGCCATGGTGGCGGGGAGCTGTTTTTT. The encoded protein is CASSDRLAGGHGGGELFF. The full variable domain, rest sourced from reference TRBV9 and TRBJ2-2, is DSGVTQTPKHLITATGQRVTLRCSPRSGDLSVYWYQQSLDQGLQFLIQYYNGEERAKGNILERFSAQQFPDLHSELNLSSLELGDSALYFCASSDRLAGGHGGGELFFGEGSRLTVL.

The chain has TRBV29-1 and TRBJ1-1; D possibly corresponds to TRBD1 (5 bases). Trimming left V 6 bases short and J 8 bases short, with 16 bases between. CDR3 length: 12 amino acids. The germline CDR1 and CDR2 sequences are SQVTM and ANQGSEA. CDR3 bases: TGCAGCGTCCTGTTTTCGGGGCGGGAAGCTTTCTTT. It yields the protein CSVLFSGREAFF.

CDR3 nucleotides: TGTGCCAGCACCCCCGGCGGGGCACGGCAGCCCCAGCATTTT. It translates to CASTPGGARQPQHF. The V gene is TRBV28, the J gene TRBJ1-5; weak D call: TRBD1 (5 bases). The CDR3 has 14 amino acids. CDR1 is MDHEN and CDR2 is SYDVKM in the germline V gene. Trimming cost V 7 bases and J 7 bases, with 17 bases left between them.

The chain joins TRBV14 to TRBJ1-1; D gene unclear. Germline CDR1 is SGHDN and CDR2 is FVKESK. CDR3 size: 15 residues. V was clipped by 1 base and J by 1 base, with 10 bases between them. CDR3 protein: CASSQGVGSNTEAFF. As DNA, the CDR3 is TGTGCCAGCAGCCAAGGGGTGGGCTCGAACACTGAAGCTTTCTTT.

The CDR3 DNA follows: TGTGCCAGCAGTGTCGGGGCAGGCGATTCACCCCTCCACTTT. It codes for CASSVGAGDSPLHF. The chain recombines TRBV25-1 with TRBJ1-6; D is perhaps TRBD1 (5 bases). Germline V CDR1 and CDR2: MGHDK, SYGVNS. CDR3 length equals 14 residues. V was shortened by 4 bases and J by 8 bases, with 12 bases between the two germline ends.

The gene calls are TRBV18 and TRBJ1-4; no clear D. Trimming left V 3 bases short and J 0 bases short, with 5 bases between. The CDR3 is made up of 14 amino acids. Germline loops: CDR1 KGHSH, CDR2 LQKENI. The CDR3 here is CASSPGSTNEKLFF. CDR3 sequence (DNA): TGTGCCAGCTCACCGGGATCAACTAATGAAAAACTGTTTTTT.

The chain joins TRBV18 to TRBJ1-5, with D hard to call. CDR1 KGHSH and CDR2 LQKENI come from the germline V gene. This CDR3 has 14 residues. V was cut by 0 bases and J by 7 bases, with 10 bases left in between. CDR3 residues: CASSPPGGRQPQHF. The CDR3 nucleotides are TGTGCCAGCTCACCACCGGGAGGGAGGCAGCCCCAGCATTTT.

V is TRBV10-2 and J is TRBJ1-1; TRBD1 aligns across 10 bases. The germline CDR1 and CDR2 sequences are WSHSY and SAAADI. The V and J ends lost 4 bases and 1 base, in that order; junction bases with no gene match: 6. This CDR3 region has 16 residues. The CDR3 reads CASSVRDRGRNTEAFF. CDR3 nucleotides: TGCGCCAGCAGTGTCCGGGACAGGGGAAGGAACACTGAAGCTTTCTTT.

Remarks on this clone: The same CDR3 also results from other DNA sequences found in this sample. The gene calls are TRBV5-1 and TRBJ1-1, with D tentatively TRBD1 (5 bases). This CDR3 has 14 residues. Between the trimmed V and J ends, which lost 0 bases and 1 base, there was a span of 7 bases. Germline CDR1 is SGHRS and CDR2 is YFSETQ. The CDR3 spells CASSLAGPNTEAFF. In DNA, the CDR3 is TGCGCCAGCAGCTTGGCGGGACCGAACACTGAAGCTTTCTTT.

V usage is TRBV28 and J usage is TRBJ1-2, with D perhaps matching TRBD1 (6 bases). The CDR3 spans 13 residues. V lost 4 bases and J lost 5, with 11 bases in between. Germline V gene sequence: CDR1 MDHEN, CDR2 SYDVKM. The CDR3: CASSSQGRYGYTF. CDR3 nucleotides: TGTGCCAGCAGTTCCCAGGGGAGATATGGCTACACCTTC.

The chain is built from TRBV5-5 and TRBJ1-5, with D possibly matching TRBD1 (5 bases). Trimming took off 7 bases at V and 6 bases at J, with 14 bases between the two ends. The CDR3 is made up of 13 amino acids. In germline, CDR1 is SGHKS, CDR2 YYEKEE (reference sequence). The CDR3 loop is CASARGLGQPQHF. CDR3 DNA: TGTGCCAGCGCTAGGGGCCTCGGTCAGCCCCAGCATTTT.

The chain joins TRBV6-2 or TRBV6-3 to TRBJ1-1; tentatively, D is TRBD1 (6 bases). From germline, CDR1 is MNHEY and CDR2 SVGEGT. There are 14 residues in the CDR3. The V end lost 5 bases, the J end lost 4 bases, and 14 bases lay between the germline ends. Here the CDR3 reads CASSIQGSSTEAFF. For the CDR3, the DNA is TGTGCCAGCAGTATACAGGGAAGTAGCACTGAAGCTTTCTTT.

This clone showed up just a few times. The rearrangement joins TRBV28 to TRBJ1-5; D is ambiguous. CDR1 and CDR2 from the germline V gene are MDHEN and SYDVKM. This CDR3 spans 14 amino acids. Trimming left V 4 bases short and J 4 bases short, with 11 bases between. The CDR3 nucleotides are TGTGCCAGCAGTTCTCAACTAGGGAATCAGCCCCAGCATTTT. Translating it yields CASSSQLGNQPQHF.

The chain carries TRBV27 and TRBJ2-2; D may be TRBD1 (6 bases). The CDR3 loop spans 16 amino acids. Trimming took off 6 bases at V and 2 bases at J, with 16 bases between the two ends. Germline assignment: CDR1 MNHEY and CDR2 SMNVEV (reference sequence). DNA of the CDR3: TGTGCCAGCAGCCCTTCGACAGGTCGTAACACCGGGGAGCTGTTTTTT. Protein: CASSPSTGRNTGELFF.

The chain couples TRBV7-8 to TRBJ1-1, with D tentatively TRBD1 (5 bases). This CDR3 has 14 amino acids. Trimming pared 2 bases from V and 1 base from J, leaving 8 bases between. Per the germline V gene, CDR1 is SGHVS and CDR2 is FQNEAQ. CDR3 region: CASSLRDANTEAFF. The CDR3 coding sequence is TGTGCCAGCAGCTTAAGGGACGCGAACACTGAAGCTTTCTTT.